What follows describes a single T cell receptor beta chain. This clonotype was seen ten or more times. What antigen it recognizes has not been identified. Per-base qualities were not stored, and no clone one base away is much larger. The sample originates from a study of T cells in Graves' hyperthyroidism and ophthalmopathy (dated by TCRdb to about 2019). Background on the whole study: Peripheral blood was sampled at the time of initial diagnosis, prior to any treatment. The 85 to 100 discovery patients were divided at random into training and test sets in a 7:3 ratio. Prospective prediction of ophthalmopathy was tested in an independent validation cohort consisting of some 18 hyperthyroidism patients and 17 patients who later progressed to ophthalmopathy. Once sampling was done, hyperthyroidism patients were given methimazole at a starting dose of 30 mg daily, whereas ophthalmopathy patients were given high-dose intravenous methylprednisolone. In addition, the study compared T-cell repertoires in thyroid tissue and in blood from five or six Graves' hyperthyroidism patients. A discovery cohort of about 96 patients, 43 with Graves' ophthalmopathy and fewer than 65 with stable Graves' hyperthyroidism, was used to find distinguishing TCR V-J signatures. The paper reports TCR Vbeta CDR3 sequencing of fewer than 150 peripheral blood samples: approximately 43 ophthalmopathy, about 75 hyperthyroidism and some 17 progressor patients. The paper's findings and limits, for the study overall: Sample size was not statistically predetermined, and blinding of investigators to group allocation was not performed. Most expanded thyroid clonotypes (frequency above 0.001) were also detected in blood, a finding suggesting that blood repertoires may reflect thyroid immune responses. In validation, progression to ophthalmopathy was predicted by the model with roughly 71% sensitivity and 72.22% specificity, a median of roughly 6 months before onset. A 13 V-J signature model separated ophthalmopathy from stable hyperthyroidism, with approximately 87% sensitivity and about 81% specificity in cross-validation and 80%/75% in testing.

Moderately to severely active disease, a Clinical Activity Score of at least 3, a NOSPECS grade of at least 4, and a duration under 3 months were present in ophthalmopathy patients. Any patient with an uncontrolled infection, another autoimmune disease, pregnancy or lactation was excluded. Diagnoses were based on clinical symptoms, serum thyroxine and TRAb, thyroid ultrasound and orbital computed tomography. Ficoll-Paque density gradient centrifugation was used to isolate PBMCs from around 10 ml of fresh peripheral blood. Total RNA was extracted using Trizol reagent, and RNA quality was assessed on an Agilent 2100 Bioanalyzer. TCR beta CDR3 regions were amplified from RNA transcripts. The first round of RT-PCR for the TCR CDR3 was performed with the HTBI primer set and the Qiagen OneStep RT-PCR kit. The libraries were constructed in a second round of multiplex PCR and then size-selected and purified. Libraries were sequenced paired-end with 100 bp reads on an Illumina HiSeq2000. Per the authors' processing: SOAPnuke was used to process the raw data, with reads discarded if the reads contained adapters or uncalled bases, had a mean Phred below 15, or lacked an exact constant-primer or identifier match. High-quality paired reads were merged with COPE v1.2.5, and unique nucleotide sequences were defined as clonotypes. MiTCR v1.1 was used to align the clonotypes against IMGT TRBV, TRBD and TRBJ reference segments. Analysis was restricted to V-J combinations with a frequency above 0.0001, which covered roughly 99% of repertoires. A TCS score was defined as the ratio of F50 (clonal expansion) to E x V (chaos), with BLOSUM62-based TCRdist applied between CDR3 peptides within each V-J. Welch's t-statistics and random forest reduced 450 to 600 V-J features to 10 to 15, which were used in a naive Bayes classifier (R e1071). The Morisita-Horn index was used to measure how similar the thyroid and blood repertoires were. Starting from the raw public reads, TCRdb applied fastp trimming at Q25, assembled clones with MiXCR and retained in-frame beta chains. Rows with one shared CDR3 protein collapse into an entry with the most common genes and DNA. TCRdb, rather than the study authors, made the V and J calls. In all, the sample holds 640,000 or so distinct CDR3 sequences, and roughly 14% of those were seen once. The ten largest make up around 4.1% of the sample.

The sequencing sample was made of blood. The clonotype originates from a woman between 40 and 55 years old with Graves' ophthalmopathy.

The DNA is as follows: TGTGCCACCAGTGATCCCTCACGCGAGACCCAGTACTTC. Protein translation: CATSDPSRETQYF. The sequence is built from TRBV24-1 and TRBJ2-5; the D gene cannot be named for sure. The germline V gene provides CDR1 KGHDR and CDR2 SFDVKD. The V and J ends are trimmed by 3 bases and 5 bases, leaving 9 bases between them. Reading from cysteine to phenylalanine, the CDR3 counts 13 amino acids. CDR3 DNA is the only sequence kept; it has 39 bases, read in frame from the first base.